The T cell receptor beta chain under discussion was sequenced for a study of regulatory T cells. The study, taken as a whole, reports: Compared with autologous conventional CD4+ cells and control regulatory cells, CD3G-deficient regulatory T cells showed reduced diversity. Roughly tenfold fewer unique productive TRB reads came from patient Treg samples versus control samples.

The PCR used 52 TRBV and 13 TRBJ primers. Data came from immunoSEQ multiplex PCR; TCRdb stores just in-frame clones and leaves some out. The profile shows under 4,000 clones, about 95% of them singletons. Germline values: CDR1 MDHEN, CDR2 SYDVKM. The CDR3 is 15 residues long. Trimming removed 10 bases from V and 1 base from J; junction bases left unmatched: 12. Notes on this clone: As yet, its antigen is unknown.

Regulatory (CD25-high CD127-low) and conventional (CD25-low CD127-high) CD4+ T cells were sorted separately. The clonotype originates from a person aged 18 to 30 with CD3G deficiency. The V gene is TRBV28, the J gene TRBJ1-2; 7 bases are a match to TRBD1. Sample: CD4+ Tregs sorted from blood. CDR3 DNA sequence: TGTGCCACCCGGGACAGAAGAGCCCTTAACTATGGCTACACCTTC. Protein: CATRDRRALNYGYTF.